This is a list of T cell receptor beta chains from one sample in a study of CD8+CD57+ T cells in acquired aplastic anemia. A single record per CDR3 protein comes from TCRdb applying MiXCR to the reads. The sample includes 150,000 to 200,000 distinct CDR3 sequences, 47% of them seen just once. Specimen: sorted CD4+, CD8+, or CD8+CD57+ T cells (not recorded which) from PBMCs. These receptors all stem from a human donor with aplastic anemia. The CDR3 runs from the conserved cysteine through the conserved F or W. A D gene is named only where the DNA matches it firmly. The size entry is marked missing in some rows and otherwise reads once, few, many or a size class.

clone size	V gene	CDR3 length	D gene	J gene	CDR3 DNA	CDR3 protein
NA	TRBV29-1	14	TRBD2	TRBJ2-6	TGCAGCGTTGAAAGAGGGACTAGGGCCAACGTCCTGACCTTC	CSVERGTRANVLTF
many	TRBV5-1	15	NA	TRBJ1-4	TGCGCCAGCAGCTTGTCGGACACGAAGAATGAAAAACTGTTTTTT	CASSLSDTKNEKLFF
NA	TRBV12-3/TRBV12-4	13	NA	TRBJ2-6	TGTGCCAGCAGCCTCTATGGGGCCAACGTCCTGACTTTC	CASSLYGANVLTF
NA	TRBV20-1	11	NA	TRBJ2-7	TGCAGTGCTAGAATCCGGTACGAGCAGTACTTC	CSARIRYEQYF
many	TRBV5-1	14	NA	TRBJ2-1	TGCGCCAGCACATCCCAGGTTTCCTACAATGAGCAGTTCTTC	CASTSQVSYNEQFF
NA	TRBV10-3	13	NA	TRBJ2-7	TGTGCCATCAGCGGACTCAGCTCCTACGAGCAGTACTTC	CAISGLSSYEQYF
many	TRBV29-1	14	TRBD1	TRBJ1-6	TGCAGCGTTACGACAGGGTCGGATAATTCACCCCTCCACTTT	CSVTTGSDNSPLHF
NA	TRBV3-1	14	NA	TRBJ1-1	TGTGCCAGCAGCCCCCCGGGGGGGAGAACTGAAGCTTTCTTT	CASSPPGGRTEAFF
NA	TRBV10-2	14	NA	TRBJ1-1	TGCGCCAGCAGAACCTCAGGGACGAACACTGAAGCTTTCTTT	CASRTSGTNTEAFF
many	TRBV9	15	NA	TRBJ1-1	TGTGCCAGCAGCGGGGGCACGGGAGTTTACACTGAAGCTTTCTTT	CASSGGTGVYTEAFF
NA	TRBV24-1	15	NA	TRBJ2-3	TGTGCCACCAGTGATGATAGCGTAAGCACAGATACGCAGTATTTT	CATSDDSVSTDTQYF
NA	TRBV25-1	16	NA	TRBJ2-7	TGTGCCAGCAGTGCTAGGGCGAGGAGCGGTTTGGACGAGCAGTACTTC	CASSARARSGLDEQYF
many	TRBV29-1	14	NA	TRBJ2-1	TGCAGCGTTGAAAAAACTAGACCCTACAATGAGCAGTTCTTC	CSVEKTRPYNEQFF
many	TRBV7-2	14	NA	TRBJ2-7	TGTGCCAGCAGCTTAGCCGGGACCCGCTTCGAGCAGTACTTC	CASSLAGTRFEQYF
NA	TRBV10-3	17	NA	TRBJ1-5	TGTGCCATCAGTGAGAGAATTGGGGGGTGGGCCAATCAGCCCCAGCATTTT	CAISERIGGWANQPQHF
NA	TRBV4-2	16	NA	TRBJ2-1	TGTGCCAGCAGCCTAGGACTCTCGAGCTCCTACAATGAGCAGTTCTTC	CASSLGLSSSYNEQFF
many	TRBV3-1	15	NA	TRBJ2-7	TGTGCCAGCAGCCCAATAGACAGGCGAGGCTACGAGCAGTACTTC	CASSPIDRRGYEQYF
few	TRBV2	11	NA	TRBJ1-1	TGTGCCAGCAGTGGTAGGGCGGAAGCTTTCTTT	CASSGRAEAFF
many	TRBV6-1	18	TRBD1	TRBJ1-6	TGTGCCAGCAGTGAGATAGGACAGGGGCTCCCTAATCGATCACCCCTCCACTTT	CASSEIGQGLPNRSPLHF
NA	TRBV7-6	15	NA	TRBJ1-4	TGTGCCAGCAGCCTCACAGGGAGGGCGGGGGAAAAACTGTTTTTT	CASSLTGRAGEKLFF
NA	TRBV28	16	TRBD2	TRBJ2-7	TGTGCCAGCAGTCCTACTCCGGGACTACTCACCTACGACCAGTACTTC	CASSPTPGLLTYDQYF
NA	TRBV10-3	15	NA	TRBJ2-7	TGTGCCATCAGTGAGTGGGACGCTACCTCCTACGAGCAGTACTTC	CAISEWDATSYEQYF
NA	TRBV19	17	NA	TRBJ2-1	TGTGCCAGTAGTGTAGATCGAGGGAAGGATGAATACAATGAGCAGTTCTTC	CASSVDRGKDEYNEQFF
NA	TRBV2	14	TRBD2	TRBJ2-7	TGTGCCAGCAGTGATCTAGCGGGAGGGGTTGAGCAGTACTTC	CASSDLAGGVEQYF
many	TRBV7-2	13	NA	TRBJ2-1	TGTGCCAGCAGCTTAGCCTACAACAATGAGCAGTTCTTC	CASSLAYNNEQFF
many	TRBV6-2/TRBV6-3	16	NA	TRBJ2-1	TGTGCCAGCAGTTACGGGCGGGTAAGGCTCTACAATGAGCAGTTCTTC	CASSYGRVRLYNEQFF
NA	TRBV28	17	TRBD1	TRBJ1-5	TGTGCCAGCAGCCCCCCTGGACAGGCTAGCAGCAATCAGCCCCAGCATTTT	CASSPPGQASSNQPQHF
NA	TRBV19	15	NA	TRBJ1-2	TGTGCCAGTAGTATTCCCGGGGGCGTTGTCTATGGCTACACCTTC	CASSIPGGVVYGYTF
NA	TRBV5-6	17	TRBD2	TRBJ2-7	TGTGCCAGCAGCTTCGGTCCGGGACTAGCGGGAGGAGACGAGCAGTACTTC	CASSFGPGLAGGDEQYF
NA	TRBV7-9	14	TRBD1	TRBJ1-1	TGTGCCAGCAGCGAAGGGGGACAGGGGGCGCGAGCTTTCTTT	CASSEGGQGARAFF
many	TRBV14	16	NA	TRBJ2-7	TGTGCCAGCAGCCAACTAGACAGGTCGGGCTCCTACGAGCAGTACTTC	CASSQLDRSGSYEQYF
NA	TRBV15	15	NA	TRBJ1-5	TGTGCCACCAGCAGAAGTCGGGACAGCAATCAGCCCCAGCATTTT	CATSRSRDSNQPQHF
NA	TRBV10-3	13	TRBD1	TRBJ1-1	TGTGCCATCAGTGGAGACAGGGACACTGAAGCTTTCTTT	CAISGDRDTEAFF
many	TRBV9	15	NA	TRBJ2-7	TGTGCCAGCAGCGTAGCGGATGGGGCGCCGGACGAGCAGTACTTC	CASSVADGAPDEQYF
few	TRBV6-1	15	NA	TRBJ2-7	TGTGCCAGCAGTGAGAACACTGAGGGGGGGAACGAGCAGTACTTC	CASSENTEGGNEQYF
NA	TRBV11-3	15	NA	TRBJ1-3	TGTGCCAGCAGCTTAGACCAATCCCTCTCAGGCACCATATATTTT	CASSLDQSLSGTIYF